Below, 29 T cell receptor beta chains from the same sample are listed, as sequenced in a study of blood T cell repertoires in COVID-19. Only in-frame clones appear in the TCRdb table, and some are missing; sequencing was by immunoSEQ multiplex PCR. The sample shows 200,000 to 300,000 clones, around 90% of them seen only once. Sample: peripheral blood. The receptor source for this set is a man aged 60-69 years who had recovered from COVID-19.

The chain recombines TRBV10-3 with TRBJ1-6; 10 bases are a match to TRBD1. The CDR3 is 15 residues long. Germline CDR1 ENHRY, CDR2 SYGVKD. Trimming cost V 6 bases and J 9 bases; bases outside gene matches: 8. The CDR3 nucleotides read TGTGCCATCAGCCGGGACAGGGGTAGGGGTTCACCCCTCCACTTT. This gives the protein CAISRDRGRGSPLHF.

Only a few counts were recorded for this clone. This chain links TRBV27 with TRBJ1-2; TRBD1 is a possible D gene (5 bases). The CDR3 length is 16 residues. V was clipped by 3 bases and J by 4 bases, with 18 bases between them. Germline CDR1 and CDR2: MNHEY and SMNVEV (reference sequence). The CDR3 loop reads CASSFSPPAGGYGYTF. CDR3 nucleotides: TGTGCCAGCAGTTTCTCACCCCCGGCGGGGGGCTATGGCTACACCTTC.

In nucleotides, the CDR3 is TGTGCCACCAGCACCGGTCTCTCTGGAAACACCATATATTTT. It yields the protein CATSTGLSGNTIYF. The chain is built from TRBV15 and TRBJ1-3; no definite D call. CDR1 is LNHNV, CDR2 YYDKDF, per germline (reference sequence). This CDR3 has 14 residues. Trimming removed 4 bases from V and 0 bases from J, with 7 bases in between.

The chain joins TRBV18 to TRBJ2-5; 9 bases are a match to TRBD2. The CDR3 is 14 amino acids. The junction had 8 bases not matched to a gene; V was cut back by 6 bases and J by 6 bases. Germline assignment: CDR1 KGHSH and CDR2 LQKENI. This CDR3 reads CASSPGLAGKTQYF. The CDR3 DNA follows: TGTGCCAGCTCGCCGGGACTAGCAGGGAAGACCCAGTACTTC.

This chain joins TRBV24-1 and TRBJ2-1, with 7 bases identical to TRBD1. The ends lost 3 bases at V and 0 bases at J; junction bases unmatched: 4. Germline CDR1 KGHDR, CDR2 SFDVKD. CDR3 length: 16 amino acids. The CDR3 loop is CATSDRQGNSYNEQFF. Here the CDR3 DNA reads TGTGCCACCAGTGATCGACAGGGAAACTCCTACAATGAGCAGTTCTTC.

The chain carries TRBV7-2 and TRBJ2-1; TRBD2 aligns across 11 bases. The CDR3 is 16 residues long. V lost 4 bases and J lost 10; bases outside the gene matches: 12. CDR1 and CDR2 (germline): SGHTA, FQGNSA. CDR3 loop: CASSSSSGGPSREQFF. The CDR3 DNA follows: TGTGCCAGCAGCTCGTCTAGCGGGGGGCCGTCAAGGGAGCAGTTCTTC.

This chain links TRBV5-5 with TRBJ1-6; the D gene is possibly TRBD1 (6 bases). Germline CDR1 reads SGHKS; CDR2 reads YYEKEE (reference sequence). This CDR3 is 13 amino acids long. Trimming left V 4 bases short and J 9 bases short, with 11 bases between. The CDR3 protein is CASSATGTSPLHF. CDR3 bases: TGTGCCAGCAGCGCCACAGGGACTTCACCCCTCCACTTT.

The chain's CDR3 is CATQGSRGYTF. For the CDR3, the DNA is TGTGCCACCCAGGGCTCTCGAGGCTACACCTTC. The rearrangement uses TRBV6-5 and TRBJ1-2, with D perhaps matching TRBD1 (5 bases). CDR1 is MNHEY and CDR2 is SVGAGI in the germline V gene. The V end was cut by 10 bases, the J end by 8 bases, with 14 bases between. The CDR3 loop spans 11 amino acids.

V and J are TRBV5-4 and TRBJ1-2; 9 bases line up with TRBD1. Trimming took 0 bases from V and 0 from J; bases not matched to a gene: 3. Germline CDR1 reads SGHNT; CDR2 reads YYREEE (reference sequence). The CDR3 is 16 residues long. The CDR3 reads CASSLGRDRANYGYTF. Written as DNA, the CDR3 is TGTGCCAGCAGCTTGGGCCGGGACAGGGCTAACTATGGCTACACCTTC.

Only a few counts were recorded for this clone. The V call is TRBV7-9, the J call TRBJ2-1, with TRBD1 identical over 7 bases. Germline V gene data show CDR1 as SEHNR and CDR2 as FQNEAQ (reference sequence). CDR3 length equals 18 residues. V lost 4 bases and J lost 6; bases outside the gene matches: 18. CDR3: CASSSSLMRTGQSNEQFF. In nucleotides, the CDR3 is TGTGCCAGCAGCTCTTCACTTATGAGGACAGGCCAATCCAATGAGCAGTTCTTC.

The V call is TRBV5-1, the J call TRBJ2-2, with TRBD2 identical over 11 bases. This CDR3 spans 16 amino acids. Germline lookup yields CDR1 SGHRS and CDR2 YFSETQ. Trimming cost V 4 bases and J 5 bases; bases outside gene matches: 7. Here the CDR3 DNA reads TGCGCCAGCAGCCTGCTACTAGCGGGGGTAACCGGGGAGCTGTTTTTT. It is translated as CASSLLLAGVTGELFF.

The chain carries TRBV6-2 or TRBV6-3 and TRBJ2-5; TRBD2 matches at 7 bases. CDR3 length: 19 amino acids. Germline V gene data show CDR1 as MNHEY and CDR2 as SVGEGT. Losses at the gene ends were 4 bases for V and 2 bases for J; bases not matched to a gene: 19. CDR3 region: CASSFSLRLAGTRQETQYF. Here the CDR3 DNA reads TGTGCCAGCAGTTTTTCCCTGCGACTAGCTGGAACTAGACAAGAGACCCAGTACTTC.

The J gene is TRBJ2-1, the V gene TRBV2; 10 positions agree with TRBD1. The CDR3 runs 13 residues. The V gene end was trimmed by 5 bases and the J gene end by 8 bases; junction bases not matched to a gene: 3. The germline gives CDR1 SNHLY, CDR2 FYNNEI. The CDR3 coding sequence is TGTGCCAGCAGTAGACAGGGGGCCTATGAGCAGTTCTTC. As protein: CASSRQGAYEQFF.

The gene calls are TRBV5-6 and TRBJ2-7; D not resolved. The germline gives CDR1 SGHDT, CDR2 YYEEEE. This CDR3 region has 14 residues. Between the trimmed V and J ends, which lost 6 bases and 0 bases, there was a span of 13 bases. Here the CDR3 DNA reads TGTGCCAGCATCCCAAGAGGCAGCTCCTACGAGCAGTACTTC. Its translation is CASIPRGSSYEQYF.

This chain links TRBV6-1 with TRBJ1-5; TRBD1 aligns across 8 bases. The germline CDR1 and CDR2 sequences are MNHNS and SASEGT. This CDR3 contains 19 residues. Germline trimming cut 3 bases from V and 0 bases from J; bases unmatched to any gene: 13. The CDR3 DNA sequence: TGTGCCAGCAGTGATCCCGCCGGGACAGGCCAATATAGCAATCAGCCCCAGCATTTT. Its translation: CASSDPAGTGQYSNQPQHF.

The chain employs TRBV10-3 and TRBJ2-2; D not resolved. The germline V gene encodes CDR1 ENHRY and CDR2 SYGVKD. Trimming pared 6 bases from V and 6 bases from J, leaving 8 bases between. The CDR3 loop spans 12 amino acids. The CDR3 region is CAIRTYAGELFF. CDR3 coding DNA: TGTGCCATCAGGACTTATGCCGGGGAGCTGTTTTTT.

The J gene is TRBJ2-7, the V gene TRBV7-9, with 9 bases fitting TRBD1. The CDR3 sequence is 14 residues long. The germline CDR1 and CDR2 sequences are SEHNR and FQNEAQ (reference sequence). The V segment lost 5 bases and the J segment 6 bases; nucleotides outside the gene matches: 8. CDR3 DNA sequence: TGTGCCAGCAGCCAGGGGACAGGGACTATCGAGCAGTACTTC. Translated, it gives CASSQGTGTIEQYF.

The gene calls are TRBV19 and TRBJ2-1; 9 nucleotides line up with TRBD2. Germline CDR1 is LNHDA and CDR2 is SQIVND (reference sequence). The J segment lost 7 bases and the V segment lost 3 bases, leaving 10 bases of the junction unmatched. This CDR3 has 16 residues. The CDR3 nucleotides are TGTGCCAGTAGTATTTTATGGCTAGCGGGGAGGAATGAGCAGTTCTTC. Translated, it gives CASSILWLAGRNEQFF.

This clone was recorded a few times. The gene calls are TRBV12-5 and TRBJ1-1, with a possible D match to TRBD1 (6 bases). The CDR3 runs 14 residues. Trimming shortened V by 5 bases and J by 4 bases, and 14 bases separated the two germline ends. Germline V gene data show CDR1 as LGHNT and CDR2 as FRNRAP. The CDR3 sequence: CASGKDGTITEAFF. Here the CDR3 DNA reads TGTGCTAGTGGTAAAGACGGGACAATCACTGAAGCTTTCTTT.

Comments on this clone: The same CDR3 can be traced to other DNA sequences in this sample. This chain connects TRBV6-2 or TRBV6-3 to TRBJ1-2; 9 bases match TRBD1. The germline gives CDR1 MNHEY, CDR2 SVGEGT. The V and J ends lost 2 bases and 3 bases, in that order; junction bases with no gene match: 1. The CDR3 runs 14 residues. CDR3 sequence: CASSYDRGDYGYTF. The CDR3 DNA reads TGTGCCAGCAGTTACGACAGGGGGGACTATGGCTACACCTTC.

The chain joins TRBV3-1 (or the pseudogene TRBV3-2) to TRBJ2-3; 9 nucleotides line up with TRBD2. The CDR3 is 14 amino acids. CDR1 is LGHDT, CDR2 YNNKEL, per germline (reference sequence). V trimming: 4 bases; J trimming: 2 bases; junction bases outside the gene matches: 1. CDR3 DNA: TGTGCCAGCAGCCCGGGACTAGCCACAGATACGCAGTATTTT. Amino acids: CASSPGLATDTQYF.

The CDR3 nucleotides read TGTGCCAGCAGCTTCGGACAGGGCGGTGAAAAACTGTTTTTT. This codes for CASSFGQGGEKLFF. V gene TRBV5-4 combines with J gene TRBJ1-4; 8 bases agree with TRBD1. The V and J ends lost 2 bases and 7 bases, in that order; junction bases with no gene match: 4. The CDR3 extends over 14 amino acids. Germline CDR1 SGHNT, CDR2 YYREEE (reference sequence).

The chain combines TRBV5-1 with TRBJ2-1; 10 positions agree with TRBD2. V lost 1 base and J lost 4; bases outside the gene matches: 2. The CDR3 is made up of 15 amino acids. The germline V gene has CDR1 SGHRS and CDR2 YFSETQ. Here the CDR3 reads CASSLIAGGYNEQFF. CDR3 in DNA: TGCGCCAGCAGCTTGATAGCGGGGGGTTACAATGAGCAGTTCTTC.

This clone was detected a few times. The sample holds other DNA sequences that translate to the same CDR3. The chain employs TRBV30 and TRBJ1-2; D remains ambiguous. CDR1 GTSNPN and CDR2 SVGIG come from the germline V gene (reference sequence). Trimming took off 0 bases at V and 7 bases at J, with 9 bases between the two ends. The CDR3 covers 12 residues. The CDR3 protein is CAWSVPRGGYTF. Written as DNA, the CDR3 is TGTGCCTGGAGTGTCCCGCGGGGTGGCTACACCTTC. Together with reference TRBV30 and TRBJ1-2, the CDR3 gives the full variable domain: SQTIHQWPATLVQPVGSPLSLECTVEGTSNPNLYWYRQAAGRGLQLLFYSVGIGQISSEVPQNLSASRPQDRQFILSSKKLLLSDSGFYLCAWSVPRGGYTFGSGTRLTVV.

This clone has at least ten counts. The chain uses TRBV7-8 and TRBJ1-6, with 9 nucleotides matching TRBD1. The germline gives CDR1 SGHVS, CDR2 FQNEAQ. The CDR3 contains 15 residues. The V gene end was trimmed by 2 bases and the J gene end by 6 bases; junction bases not matched to a gene: 2. The CDR3 region is CASSLPGQGNSPLHF. CDR3 in DNA: TGTGCCAGCAGCTTACCGGGACAGGGTAATTCACCCCTCCACTTT.

This rearrangement joins TRBV30 to TRBJ2-2; 11 bases are a match to TRBD1. The CDR3 has 15 amino acids. The V and J ends lost 0 bases and 6 bases, in that order; junction bases with no gene match: 3. CDR1 is GTSNPN, CDR2 SVGIG, per germline (reference sequence). The CDR3 bases are TGTGCCTGGAGTGTCGTGGGACAGGGGGCCGGGGAGCTGTTTTTT. Translating it yields CAWSVVGQGAGELFF.

This rearrangement joins TRBV27 to TRBJ2-3; 7 bases are a match to TRBD1. Germline CDR1 is MNHEY and CDR2 is SMNVEV (reference sequence). The CDR3 contains 16 residues. After removal of 4 bases from V and 4 bases from J, the junction contained 11 bases not matched to a gene. CDR3 bases: TGTGCCAGCAGTTCCATCACAGGGGTTAGTGCAGATACGCAGTATTTT. The encoded protein is CASSSITGVSADTQYF.

This rearrangement joins TRBV28 to TRBJ1-2; D gene uncertain. V shed 3 bases and J shed 2 bases, with 16 bases lying between them. The germline CDR1 and CDR2 sequences are MDHEN and SYDVKM. CDR3 length: 16 amino acids. CDR3 coding DNA: TGTGCCAGCAGTTTGGGCGGGGTGGGAGAGAACTATGGCTACACCTTC. It translates to CASSLGGVGENYGYTF.

This chain joins TRBV27 and TRBJ2-3; 11 bases agree with TRBD2. This CDR3 has 17 residues. Trimming removed 8 bases from V and 2 bases from J; junction bases left unmatched: 12. The germline gives CDR1 MNHEY, CDR2 SMNVEV (reference sequence). The CDR3 spells CASSFAPLAGVTDTQYF. CDR3 nucleotide sequence: TGTGCCAGCTCCTTTGCCCCACTAGCGGGGGTCACAGATACGCAGTATTTT.